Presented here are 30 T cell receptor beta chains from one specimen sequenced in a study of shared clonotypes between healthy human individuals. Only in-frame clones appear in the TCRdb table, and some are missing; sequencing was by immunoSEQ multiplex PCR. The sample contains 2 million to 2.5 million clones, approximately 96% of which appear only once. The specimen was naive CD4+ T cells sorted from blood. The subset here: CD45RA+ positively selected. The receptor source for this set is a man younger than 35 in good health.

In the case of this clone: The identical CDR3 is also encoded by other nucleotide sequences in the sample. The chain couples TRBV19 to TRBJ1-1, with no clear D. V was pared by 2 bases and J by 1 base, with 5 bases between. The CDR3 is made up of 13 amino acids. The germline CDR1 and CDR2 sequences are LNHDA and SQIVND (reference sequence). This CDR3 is CASSIRGNTEAFF. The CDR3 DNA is TGTGCCAGTAGTATACGTGGGAACACTGAAGCTTTCTTT.

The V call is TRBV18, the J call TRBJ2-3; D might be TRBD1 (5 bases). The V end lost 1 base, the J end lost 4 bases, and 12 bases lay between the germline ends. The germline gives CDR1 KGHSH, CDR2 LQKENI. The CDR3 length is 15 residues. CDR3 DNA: TGTGCCAGCTCACCACAGGGGATAGCTGCAGATACGCAGTATTTT. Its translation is CASSPQGIAADTQYF.

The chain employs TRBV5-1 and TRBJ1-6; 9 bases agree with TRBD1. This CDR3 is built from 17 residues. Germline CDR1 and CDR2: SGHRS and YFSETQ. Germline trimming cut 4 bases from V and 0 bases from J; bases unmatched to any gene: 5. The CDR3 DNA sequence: TGCGCCAGCAGCCCAGACAGGGGGACCTCCTATAATTCACCCCTCCACTTT. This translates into CASSPDRGTSYNSPLHF. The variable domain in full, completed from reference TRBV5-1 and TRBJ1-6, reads KAGVTQTPRYLIKTRGQQVTLSCSPISGHRSVSWYQQTPGQGLQFLFEYFSETQRNKGNFPGRFSGRQFSNSRSEMNVSTLELGDSALYLCASSPDRGTSYNSPLHFGNGTRLTVT.

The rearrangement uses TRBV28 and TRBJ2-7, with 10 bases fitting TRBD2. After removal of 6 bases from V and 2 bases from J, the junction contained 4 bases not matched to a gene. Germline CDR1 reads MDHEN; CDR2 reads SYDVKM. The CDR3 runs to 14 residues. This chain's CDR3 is CASSPSGGPYEQYF. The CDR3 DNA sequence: TGTGCCAGCAGCCCTAGCGGGGGACCCTACGAGCAGTACTTC.

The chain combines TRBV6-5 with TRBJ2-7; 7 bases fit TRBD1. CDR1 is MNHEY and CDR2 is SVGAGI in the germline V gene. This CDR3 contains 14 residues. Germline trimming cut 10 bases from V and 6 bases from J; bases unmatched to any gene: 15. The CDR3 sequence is CATNPQGRNFEQYF. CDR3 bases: TGTGCCACTAATCCACAGGGGCGCAATTTCGAGCAGTACTTC.

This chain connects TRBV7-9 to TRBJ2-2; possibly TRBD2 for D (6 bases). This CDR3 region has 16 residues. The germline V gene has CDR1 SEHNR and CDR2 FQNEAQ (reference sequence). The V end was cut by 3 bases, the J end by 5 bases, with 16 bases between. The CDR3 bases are TGTGCCAGCAGCTTTCCGGAGGGAGTGCGGACCGGGGAGCTGTTTTTT. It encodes CASSFPEGVRTGELFF. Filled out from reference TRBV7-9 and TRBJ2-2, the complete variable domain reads DTGVSQNPRHKITKRGQNVTFRCDPISEHNRLYWYRQTLGQGPEFLTYFQNEAQLEKSRLLSDRFSAERPKGSFSTLEIQRTEQGDSAMYLCASSFPEGVRTGELFFGEGSRLTVL.

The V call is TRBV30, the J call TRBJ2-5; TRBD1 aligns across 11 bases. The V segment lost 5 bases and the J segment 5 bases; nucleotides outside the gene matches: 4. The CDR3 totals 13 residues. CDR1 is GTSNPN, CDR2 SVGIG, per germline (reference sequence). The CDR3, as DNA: TGTGCCTGGCGCGGACAGGGGGCTGAGACCCAGTACTTC. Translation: CAWRGQGAETQYF.

CDR3 bases: TGTGCCAGCAGCCGACCCCAGGGACAGGGGTACATTCAGTACTTC. The encoded protein is CASSRPQGQGYIQYF. The chain employs TRBV7-2 and TRBJ2-4; TRBD1 agrees at 10 bases. The CDR3 length is 15 residues. Germline values: CDR1 SGHTA, CDR2 FQGNSA. With V trimmed by 5 bases and J by 8 bases, 9 bases remained unmatched.

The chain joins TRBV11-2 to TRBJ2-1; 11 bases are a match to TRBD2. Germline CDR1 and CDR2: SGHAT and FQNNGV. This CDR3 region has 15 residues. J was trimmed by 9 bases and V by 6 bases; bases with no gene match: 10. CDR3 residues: CASRAIAGGPVEQFF. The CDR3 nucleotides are TGTGCCAGCAGAGCAATAGCGGGGGGGCCTGTTGAGCAGTTCTTC.

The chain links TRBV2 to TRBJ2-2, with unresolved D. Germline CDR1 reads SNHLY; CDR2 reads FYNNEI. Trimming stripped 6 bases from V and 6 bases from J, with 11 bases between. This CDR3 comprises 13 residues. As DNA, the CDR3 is TGTGCCAGCAGAGCCGACCGTTCCGGGGAGCTGTTTTTT. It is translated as CASRADRSGELFF.

The CDR3 is CAISGKGVGGNTIYF. As DNA, the CDR3 is TGTGCCATCAGTGGGAAGGGGGTAGGTGGAAACACCATATATTTT. V usage is TRBV10-3 and J usage is TRBJ1-3; possible D gene TRBD1, 6 bases. V gave up 4 bases and J gave up 3 bases, with 13 bases separating them. The length of the CDR3 is 15 residues. The germline CDR1 and CDR2 sequences are ENHRY and SYGVKD.

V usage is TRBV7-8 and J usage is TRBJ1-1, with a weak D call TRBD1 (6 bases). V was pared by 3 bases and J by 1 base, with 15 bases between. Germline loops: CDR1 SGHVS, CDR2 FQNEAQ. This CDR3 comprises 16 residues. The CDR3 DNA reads TGTGCCAGCAGCTTTGGGACACTTGCTTCGAACACTGAAGCTTTCTTT. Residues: CASSFGTLASNTEAFF.

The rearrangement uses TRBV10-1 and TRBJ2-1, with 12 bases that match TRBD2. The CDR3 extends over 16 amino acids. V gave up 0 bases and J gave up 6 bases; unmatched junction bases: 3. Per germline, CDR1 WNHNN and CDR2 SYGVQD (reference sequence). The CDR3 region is CASSESLAGGGNEQFF. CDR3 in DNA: TGCGCCAGCAGTGAGTCACTAGCGGGAGGAGGCAATGAGCAGTTCTTC.

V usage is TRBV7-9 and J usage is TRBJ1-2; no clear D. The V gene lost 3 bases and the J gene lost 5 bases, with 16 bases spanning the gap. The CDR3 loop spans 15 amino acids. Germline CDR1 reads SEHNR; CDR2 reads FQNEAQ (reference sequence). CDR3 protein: CASSFALRFAYGYTF. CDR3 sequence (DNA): TGTGCCAGCAGCTTCGCCCTCAGGTTCGCGTATGGCTACACCTTC.

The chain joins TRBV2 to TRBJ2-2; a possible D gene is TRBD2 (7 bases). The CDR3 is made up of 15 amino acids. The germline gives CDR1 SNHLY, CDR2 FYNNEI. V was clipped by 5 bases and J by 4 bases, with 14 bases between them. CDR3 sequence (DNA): TGTGCCAGCAGTTCCCACGGGGGGCCCACCGGGGAGCTGTTTTTT. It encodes CASSSHGGPTGELFF.

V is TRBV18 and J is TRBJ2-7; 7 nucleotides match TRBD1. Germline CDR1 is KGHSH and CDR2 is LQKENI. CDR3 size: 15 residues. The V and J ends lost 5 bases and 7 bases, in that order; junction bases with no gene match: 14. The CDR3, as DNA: TGTGCCAGCTCATTACAACAGGGGCCCGGGGAGGAGCAGTACTTC. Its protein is CASSLQQGPGEEQYF.

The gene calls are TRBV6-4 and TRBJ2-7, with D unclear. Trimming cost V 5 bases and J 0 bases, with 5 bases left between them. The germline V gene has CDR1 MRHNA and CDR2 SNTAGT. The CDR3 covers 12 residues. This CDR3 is CASSLSSYEQYF. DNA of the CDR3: TGTGCCAGCAGTCTTAGCTCCTACGAGCAGTACTTC.

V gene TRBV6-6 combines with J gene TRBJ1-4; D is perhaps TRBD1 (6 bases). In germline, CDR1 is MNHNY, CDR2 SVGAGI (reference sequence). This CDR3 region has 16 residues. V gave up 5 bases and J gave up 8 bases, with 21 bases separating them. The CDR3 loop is CASSTGIGVWGEKLFF. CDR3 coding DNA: TGTGCCAGCAGTACAGGGATCGGGGTTTGGGGGGAAAAACTGTTTTTT.

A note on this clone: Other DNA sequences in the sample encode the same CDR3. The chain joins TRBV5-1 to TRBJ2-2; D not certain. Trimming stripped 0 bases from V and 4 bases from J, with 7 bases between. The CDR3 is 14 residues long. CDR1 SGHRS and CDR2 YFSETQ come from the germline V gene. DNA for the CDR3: TGCGCCAGCAGCTTGGCCACGGGCACCGGGGAGCTGTTTTTT. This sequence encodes CASSLATGTGELFF. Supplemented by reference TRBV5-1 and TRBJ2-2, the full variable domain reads KAGVTQTPRYLIKTRGQQVTLSCSPISGHRSVSWYQQTPGQGLQFLFEYFSETQRNKGNFPGRFSGRQFSNSRSEMNVSTLELGDSALYLCASSLATGTGELFFGEGSRLTVL.

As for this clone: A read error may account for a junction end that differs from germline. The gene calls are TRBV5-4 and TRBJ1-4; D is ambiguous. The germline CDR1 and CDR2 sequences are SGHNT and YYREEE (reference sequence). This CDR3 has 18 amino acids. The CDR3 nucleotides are TGTGCCAGCAGCTTTCGGAGGTTCAGAGGATCAACTGATGAAAAACTGTTTTTT. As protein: CASSFRRFRGSTDEKLFF.

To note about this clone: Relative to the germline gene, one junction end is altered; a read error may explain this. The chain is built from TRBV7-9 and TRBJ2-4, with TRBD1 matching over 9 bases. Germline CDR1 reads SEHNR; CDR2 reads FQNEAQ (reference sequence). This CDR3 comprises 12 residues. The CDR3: CASSSPGQGIDF. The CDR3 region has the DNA TGTGCCAGCAGCTCCCCCGGACAGGGGATCGACTTC.

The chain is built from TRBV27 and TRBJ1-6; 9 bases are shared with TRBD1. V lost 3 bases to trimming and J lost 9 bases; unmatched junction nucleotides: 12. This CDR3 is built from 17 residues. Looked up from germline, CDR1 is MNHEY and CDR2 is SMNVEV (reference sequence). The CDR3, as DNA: TGTGCCAGCAGTTTTTCGGACAGGGGTAATAGTGGTTCACCCCTCCACTTT. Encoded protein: CASSFSDRGNSGSPLHF.

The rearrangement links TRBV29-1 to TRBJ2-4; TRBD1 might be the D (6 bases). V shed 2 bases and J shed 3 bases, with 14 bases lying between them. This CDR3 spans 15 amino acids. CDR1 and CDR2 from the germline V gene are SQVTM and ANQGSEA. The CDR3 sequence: CSVEMARDIKNIQYF. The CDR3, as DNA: TGCAGCGTTGAAATGGCCAGGGACATCAAAAACATTCAGTACTTC. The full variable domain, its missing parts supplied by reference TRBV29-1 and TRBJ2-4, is SAVISQKPSRDICQRGTSLTIQCQVDSQVTMMFWYRQQPGQSLTLIATANQGSEATYESGFVIDKFPISRPNLTFSTLTVSNMSPEDSSIYLCSVEMARDIKNIQYFGAGTRLSVL.

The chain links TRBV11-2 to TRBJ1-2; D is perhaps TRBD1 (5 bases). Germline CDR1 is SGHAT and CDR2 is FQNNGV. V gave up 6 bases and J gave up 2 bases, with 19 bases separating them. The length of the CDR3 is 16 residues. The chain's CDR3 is CASSRRTGTTNYGYTF. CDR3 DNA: TGTGCCAGCAGTCGACGGACCGGGACGACGAACTATGGCTACACCTTC.

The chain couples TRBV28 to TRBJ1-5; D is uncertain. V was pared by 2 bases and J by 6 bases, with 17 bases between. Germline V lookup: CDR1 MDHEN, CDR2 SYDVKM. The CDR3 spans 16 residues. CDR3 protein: CASSLRAGVNSQPQHF. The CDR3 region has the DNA TGTGCCAGCAGTTTAAGGGCCGGGGTGAATAGTCAGCCCCAGCATTTT.

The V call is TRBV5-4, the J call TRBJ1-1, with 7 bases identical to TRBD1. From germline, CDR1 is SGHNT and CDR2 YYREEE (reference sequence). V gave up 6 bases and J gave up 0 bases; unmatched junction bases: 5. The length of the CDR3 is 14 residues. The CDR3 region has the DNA TGTGCCAGCACCCGTCAGGGGGTGAACACTGAAGCTTTCTTT. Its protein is CASTRQGVNTEAFF.

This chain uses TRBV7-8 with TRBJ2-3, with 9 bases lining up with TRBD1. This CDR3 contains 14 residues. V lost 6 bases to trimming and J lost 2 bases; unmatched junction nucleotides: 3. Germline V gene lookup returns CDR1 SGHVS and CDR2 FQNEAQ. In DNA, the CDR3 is TGTGCCAGCAGACGGGACAGGGACACAGATACGCAGTATTTT. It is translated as CASRRDRDTDTQYF.

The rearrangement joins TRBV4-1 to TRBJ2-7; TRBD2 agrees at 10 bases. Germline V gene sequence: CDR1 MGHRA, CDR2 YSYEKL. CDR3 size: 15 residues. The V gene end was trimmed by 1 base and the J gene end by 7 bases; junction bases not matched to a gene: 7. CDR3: CASSQVLAGVNEQYF. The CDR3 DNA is TGCGCCAGCAGCCAAGTGCTAGCGGGAGTTAATGAGCAGTACTTC.

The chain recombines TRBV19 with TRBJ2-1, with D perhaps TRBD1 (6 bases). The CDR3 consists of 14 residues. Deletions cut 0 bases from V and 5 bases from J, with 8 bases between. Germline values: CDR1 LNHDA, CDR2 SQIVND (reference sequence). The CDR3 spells CASSIEGANNEQFF. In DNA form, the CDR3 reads TGTGCCAGTAGTATAGAGGGGGCCAACAATGAGCAGTTCTTC.

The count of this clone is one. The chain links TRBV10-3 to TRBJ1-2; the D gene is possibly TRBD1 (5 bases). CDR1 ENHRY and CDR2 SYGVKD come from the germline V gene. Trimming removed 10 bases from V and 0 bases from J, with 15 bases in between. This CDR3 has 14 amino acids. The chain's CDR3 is CATSDDRTNYGYTF. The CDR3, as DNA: TGTGCCACCTCCGACGACAGAACTAACTATGGCTACACCTTC.